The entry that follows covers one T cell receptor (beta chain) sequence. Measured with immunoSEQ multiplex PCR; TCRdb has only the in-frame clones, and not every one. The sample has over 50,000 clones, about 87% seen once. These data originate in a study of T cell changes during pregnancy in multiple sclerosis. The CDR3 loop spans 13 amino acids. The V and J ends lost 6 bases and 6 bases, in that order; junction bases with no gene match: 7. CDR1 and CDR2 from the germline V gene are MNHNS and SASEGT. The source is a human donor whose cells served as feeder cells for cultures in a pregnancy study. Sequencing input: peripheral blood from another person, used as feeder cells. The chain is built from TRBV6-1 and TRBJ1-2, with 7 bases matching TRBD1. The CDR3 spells CASSPTGVDGYTF. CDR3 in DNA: TGTGCCAGCAGCCCTACAGGGGTGGATGGCTACACCTTC.